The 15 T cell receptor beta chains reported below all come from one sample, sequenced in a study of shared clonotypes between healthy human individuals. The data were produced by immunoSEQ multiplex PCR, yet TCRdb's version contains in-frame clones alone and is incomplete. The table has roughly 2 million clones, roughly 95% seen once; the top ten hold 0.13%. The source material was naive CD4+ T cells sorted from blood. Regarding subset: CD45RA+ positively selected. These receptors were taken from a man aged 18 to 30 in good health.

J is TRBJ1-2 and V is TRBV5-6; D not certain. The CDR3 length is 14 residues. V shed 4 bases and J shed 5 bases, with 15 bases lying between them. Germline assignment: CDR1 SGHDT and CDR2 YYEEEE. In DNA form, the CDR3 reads TGTGCCAGCAGCGGGCAGTGGGATTTTTATGGCTACACCTTC. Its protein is CASSGQWDFYGYTF.

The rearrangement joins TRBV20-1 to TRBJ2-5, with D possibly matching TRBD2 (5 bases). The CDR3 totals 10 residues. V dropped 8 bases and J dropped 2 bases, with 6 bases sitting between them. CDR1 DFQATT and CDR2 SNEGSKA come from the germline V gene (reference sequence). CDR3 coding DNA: TGCAGTCCGGGGCAAGAGACCCAGTACTTC. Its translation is CSPGQETQYF.

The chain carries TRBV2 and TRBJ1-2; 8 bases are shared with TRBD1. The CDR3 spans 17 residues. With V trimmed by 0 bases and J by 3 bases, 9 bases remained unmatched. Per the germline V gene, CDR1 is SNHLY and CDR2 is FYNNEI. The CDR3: CASSEALRDRSYYGYTF. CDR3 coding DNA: TGTGCCAGCAGTGAAGCGCTGAGGGACAGGTCGTACTATGGCTACACCTTC.

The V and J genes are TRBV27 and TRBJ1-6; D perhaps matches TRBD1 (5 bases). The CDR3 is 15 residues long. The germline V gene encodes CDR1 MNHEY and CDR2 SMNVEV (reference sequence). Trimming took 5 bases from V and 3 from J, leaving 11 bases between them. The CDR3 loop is CASSPGAVYNSPLHF. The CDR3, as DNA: TGTGCCAGCAGTCCCGGGGCGGTCTATAATTCACCCCTCCACTTT.

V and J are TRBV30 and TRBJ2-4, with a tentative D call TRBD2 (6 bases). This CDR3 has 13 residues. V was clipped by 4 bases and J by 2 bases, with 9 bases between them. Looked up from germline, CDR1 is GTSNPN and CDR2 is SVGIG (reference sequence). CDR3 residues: CAWTAGPKNIQYF. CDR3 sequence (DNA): TGTGCCTGGACCGCGGGACCCAAAAACATTCAGTACTTC.

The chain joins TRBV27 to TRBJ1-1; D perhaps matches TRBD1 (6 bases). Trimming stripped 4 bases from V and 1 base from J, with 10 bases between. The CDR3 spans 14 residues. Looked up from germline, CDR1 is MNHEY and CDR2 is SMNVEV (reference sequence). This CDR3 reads CASSSIQGNTEAFF. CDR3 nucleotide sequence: TGTGCCAGCAGTTCGATACAGGGGAACACTGAAGCTTTCTTT.

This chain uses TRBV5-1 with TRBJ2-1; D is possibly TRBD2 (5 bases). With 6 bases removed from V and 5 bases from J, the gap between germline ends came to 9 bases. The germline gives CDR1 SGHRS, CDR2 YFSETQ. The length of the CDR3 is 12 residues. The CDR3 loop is CASTGSHNEQFF. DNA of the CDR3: TGCGCCAGCACGGGGAGTCACAATGAGCAGTTCTTC.

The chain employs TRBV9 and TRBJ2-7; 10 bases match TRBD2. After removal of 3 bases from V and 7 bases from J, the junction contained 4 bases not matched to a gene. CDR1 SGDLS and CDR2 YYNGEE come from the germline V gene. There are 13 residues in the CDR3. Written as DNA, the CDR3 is TGTGCCAGCAGCGGGAGCGGGAGGGGGGAGCAGTACTTC. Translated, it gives CASSGSGRGEQYF.

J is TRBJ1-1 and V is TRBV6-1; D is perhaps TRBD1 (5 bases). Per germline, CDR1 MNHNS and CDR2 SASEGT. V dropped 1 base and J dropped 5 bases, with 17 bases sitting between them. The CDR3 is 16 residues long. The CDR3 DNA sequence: TGTGCCAGCAGTGAAGGAATTTTAGGGGAATGGACTGAAGCTTTCTTT. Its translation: CASSEGILGEWTEAFF.

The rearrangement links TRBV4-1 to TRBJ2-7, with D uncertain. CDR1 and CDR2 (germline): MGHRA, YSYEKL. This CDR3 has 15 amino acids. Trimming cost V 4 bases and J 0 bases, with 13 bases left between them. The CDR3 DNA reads TGCGCCAGCAGCCCGGACGATACCCCCTCCTACGAGCAGTACTTC. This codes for CASSPDDTPSYEQYF.

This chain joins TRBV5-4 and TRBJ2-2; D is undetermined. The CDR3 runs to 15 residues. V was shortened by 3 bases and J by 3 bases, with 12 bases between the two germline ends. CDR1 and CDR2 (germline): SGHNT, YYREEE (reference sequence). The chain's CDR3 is CASSWAGRDTGELFF. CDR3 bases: TGTGCCAGCAGCTGGGCCGGCAGAGACACCGGGGAGCTGTTTTTT.

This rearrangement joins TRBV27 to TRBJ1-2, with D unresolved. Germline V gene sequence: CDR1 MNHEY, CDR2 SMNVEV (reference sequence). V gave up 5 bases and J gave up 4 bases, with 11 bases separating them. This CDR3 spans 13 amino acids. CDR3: CASSPTVGYGYTF. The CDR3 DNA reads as TGTGCCAGCAGTCCCACAGTCGGCTATGGCTACACCTTC.

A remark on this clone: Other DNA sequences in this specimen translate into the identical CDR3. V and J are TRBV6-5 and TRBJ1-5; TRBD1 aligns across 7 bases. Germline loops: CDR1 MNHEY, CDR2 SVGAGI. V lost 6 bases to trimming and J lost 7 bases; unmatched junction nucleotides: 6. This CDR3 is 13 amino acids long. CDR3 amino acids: CASRRQGGQPQHF. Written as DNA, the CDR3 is TGTGCCAGCAGACGACAGGGAGGGCAGCCCCAGCATTTT.

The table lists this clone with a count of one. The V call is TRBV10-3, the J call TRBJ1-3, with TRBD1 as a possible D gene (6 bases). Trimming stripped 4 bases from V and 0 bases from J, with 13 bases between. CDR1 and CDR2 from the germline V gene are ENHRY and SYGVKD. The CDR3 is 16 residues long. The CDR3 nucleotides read TGTGCCATCAGTGGTTCAGGGGCTACCTCTGGAAACACCATATATTTT. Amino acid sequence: CAISGSGATSGNTIYF.

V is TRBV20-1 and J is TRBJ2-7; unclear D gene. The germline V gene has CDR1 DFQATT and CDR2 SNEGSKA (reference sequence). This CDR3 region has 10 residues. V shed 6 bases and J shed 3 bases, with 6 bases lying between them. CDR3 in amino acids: CSASLYEQYF. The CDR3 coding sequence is TGCAGTGCGTCACTCTACGAGCAGTACTTC.